This TCR beta chain was found in a study of kidney transplant recipient with SARS-CoV-2 infection. MiXCR, applied by TCRdb to the reads, yields one record per CDR3 protein. The data show roughly 250,000 distinct CDR3 sequences, with more than 25% seen just once and under 9.5% held by the top ten. This clonotype was seen many times. CDR1 and CDR2 (germline): SGHAT, FQDESV (reference sequence). The CDR3 spans 17 residues. The V and J ends lost 5 bases and 4 bases respectively, with 23 bases between them. The input for sequencing was a blood sample, taken at baseline and on day 111 from a kidney transplant recipient. This receptor was identified in a male patient between 25 and 39 years old who had COVID-19 and was a kidney transplant recipient. Some T cells may be the graft donor's. The chain links TRBV11-1 to TRBJ1-2; D unclear. Here the CDR3 DNA reads TGTGCCAGCAGCCCAATGGTTAAGGCTGGAAAGACCTATGGCTACACCTTC. The encoded protein is CASSPMVKAGKTYGYTF. The variable domain in full, completed from reference TRBV11-1 and TRBJ1-2, reads EAEVAQSPRYKITEKSQAVAFWCDPISGHATLYWYRQILGQGPELLVQFQDESVVDDSQLPKDRFSAERLKGVDSTLKIQPAELGDSAMYLCASSPMVKAGKTYGYTFGSGTRLTVV.